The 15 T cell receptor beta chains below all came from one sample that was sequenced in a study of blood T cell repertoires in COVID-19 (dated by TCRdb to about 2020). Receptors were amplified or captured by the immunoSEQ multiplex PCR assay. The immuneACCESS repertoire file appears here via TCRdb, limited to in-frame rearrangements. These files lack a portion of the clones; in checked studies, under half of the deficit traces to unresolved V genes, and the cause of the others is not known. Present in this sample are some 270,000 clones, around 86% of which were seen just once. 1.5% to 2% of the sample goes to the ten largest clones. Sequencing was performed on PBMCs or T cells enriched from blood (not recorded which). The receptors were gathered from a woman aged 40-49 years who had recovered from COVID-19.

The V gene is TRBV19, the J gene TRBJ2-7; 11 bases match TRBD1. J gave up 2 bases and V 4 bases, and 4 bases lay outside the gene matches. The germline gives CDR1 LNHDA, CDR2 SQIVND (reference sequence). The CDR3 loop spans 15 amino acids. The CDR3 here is CASSRPGQGAYEQYF. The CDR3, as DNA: TGTGCCAGTAGTAGACCGGGACAGGGGGCCTACGAGCAGTACTTC.

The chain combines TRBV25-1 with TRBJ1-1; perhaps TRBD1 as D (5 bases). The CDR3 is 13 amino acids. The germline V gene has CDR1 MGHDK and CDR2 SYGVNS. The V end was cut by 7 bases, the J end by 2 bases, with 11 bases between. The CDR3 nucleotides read TGTGCCAGCACGTACGGACACAACACTGAAGCTTTCTTT. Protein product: CASTYGHNTEAFF.

CDR3 loop: CAISDGQYYGYTF. Here the CDR3 DNA reads TGTGCCATCAGCGATGGACAGTATTATGGCTACACCTTC. The V gene is TRBV10-3, the J gene TRBJ1-2, with a tentative D call TRBD1 (6 bases). The V gene lost 6 bases and the J gene lost 5 bases, with 13 bases spanning the gap. Germline assignment: CDR1 ENHRY and CDR2 SYGVKD. CDR3 length equals 13 residues.

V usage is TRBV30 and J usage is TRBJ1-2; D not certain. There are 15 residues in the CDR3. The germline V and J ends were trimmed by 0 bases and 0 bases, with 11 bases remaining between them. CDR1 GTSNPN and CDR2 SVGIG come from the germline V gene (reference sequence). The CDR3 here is CAWSVHLDSNYGYTF. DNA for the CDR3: TGTGCCTGGAGTGTACATCTAGATTCTAACTATGGCTACACCTTC. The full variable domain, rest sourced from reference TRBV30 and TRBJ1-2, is SQTIHQWPATLVQPVGSPLSLECTVEGTSNPNLYWYRQAAGRGLQLLFYSVGIGQISSEVPQNLSASRPQDRQFILSSKKLLLSDSGFYLCAWSVHLDSNYGYTFGSGTRLTVV.

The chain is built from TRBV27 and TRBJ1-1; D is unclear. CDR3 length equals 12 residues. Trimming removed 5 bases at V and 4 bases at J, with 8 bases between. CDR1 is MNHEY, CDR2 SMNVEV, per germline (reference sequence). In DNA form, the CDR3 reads TGTGCCAGCAGTCACGCGGGCACTGAAGCTTTCTTT. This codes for CASSHAGTEAFF.

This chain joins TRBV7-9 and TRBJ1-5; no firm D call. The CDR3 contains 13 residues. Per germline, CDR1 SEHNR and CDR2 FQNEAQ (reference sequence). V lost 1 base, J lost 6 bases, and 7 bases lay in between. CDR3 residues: CASSLESSQPQHF. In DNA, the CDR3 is TGTGCCAGCAGCTTAGAATCGAGTCAGCCCCAGCATTTT.

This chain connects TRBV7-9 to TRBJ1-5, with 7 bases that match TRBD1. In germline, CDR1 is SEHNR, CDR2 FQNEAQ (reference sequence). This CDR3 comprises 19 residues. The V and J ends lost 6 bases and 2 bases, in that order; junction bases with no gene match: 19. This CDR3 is CASRLKQGQSPWGNQPQHF. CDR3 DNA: TGTGCCAGCAGGCTAAAACAGGGGCAGTCCCCTTGGGGCAATCAGCCCCAGCATTTT.

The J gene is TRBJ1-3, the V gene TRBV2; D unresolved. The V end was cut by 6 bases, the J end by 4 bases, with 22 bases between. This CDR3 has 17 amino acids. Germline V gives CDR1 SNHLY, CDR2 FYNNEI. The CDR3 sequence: CASRVPGPPGGGNTIYF. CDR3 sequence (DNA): TGTGCCAGCAGAGTGCCCGGCCCCCCGGGAGGAGGAAACACCATATATTTT. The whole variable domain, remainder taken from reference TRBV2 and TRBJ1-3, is EPEVTQTPSHQVTQMGQEVILRCVPISNHLYFYWYRQILGQKVEFLVSFYNNEISEKSEIFDDQFSVERPDGSNFTLKIRSTKLEDSAMYFCASRVPGPPGGGNTIYFGEGSWLTVV.

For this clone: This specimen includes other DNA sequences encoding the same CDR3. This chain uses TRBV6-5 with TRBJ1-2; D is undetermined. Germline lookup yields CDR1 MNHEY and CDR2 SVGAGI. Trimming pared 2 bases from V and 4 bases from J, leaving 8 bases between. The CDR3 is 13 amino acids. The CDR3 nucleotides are TGTGCCAGCAGTTACCGGGGAGGCTATGGCTACACCTTC. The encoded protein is CASSYRGGYGYTF.

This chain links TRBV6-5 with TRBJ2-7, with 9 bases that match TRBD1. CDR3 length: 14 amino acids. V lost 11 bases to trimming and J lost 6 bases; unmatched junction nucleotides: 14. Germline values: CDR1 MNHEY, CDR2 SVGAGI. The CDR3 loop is CAAIRDREAFEQYF. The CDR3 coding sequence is TGTGCCGCGATCCGGGACAGGGAAGCCTTCGAGCAGTACTTC.

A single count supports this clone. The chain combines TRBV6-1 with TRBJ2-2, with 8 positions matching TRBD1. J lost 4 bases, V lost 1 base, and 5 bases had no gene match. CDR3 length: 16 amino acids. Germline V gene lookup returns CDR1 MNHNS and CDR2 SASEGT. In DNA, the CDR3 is TGTGCCAGCAGTGAAGGTTGGGGACAGGCCACCGGGGAGCTGTTTTTT. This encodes CASSEGWGQATGELFF.

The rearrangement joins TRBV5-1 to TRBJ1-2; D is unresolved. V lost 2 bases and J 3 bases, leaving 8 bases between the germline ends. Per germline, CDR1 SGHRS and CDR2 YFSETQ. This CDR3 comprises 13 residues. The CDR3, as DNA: TGCGCCAGCAGCTTAGGCCAGGACTATGGCTACACCTTC. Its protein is CASSLGQDYGYTF. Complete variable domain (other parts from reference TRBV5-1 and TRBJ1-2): KAGVTQTPRYLIKTRGQQVTLSCSPISGHRSVSWYQQTPGQGLQFLFEYFSETQRNKGNFPGRFSGRQFSNSRSEMNVSTLELGDSALYLCASSLGQDYGYTFGSGTRLTVV.

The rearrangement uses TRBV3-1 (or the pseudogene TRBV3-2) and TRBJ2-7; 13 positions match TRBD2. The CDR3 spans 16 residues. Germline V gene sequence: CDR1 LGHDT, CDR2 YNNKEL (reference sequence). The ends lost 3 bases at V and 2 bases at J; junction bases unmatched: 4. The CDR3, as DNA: TGTGCCAGCAGCCACTTCGGACTAGCGGGGGCCTACGAGCAGTACTTC. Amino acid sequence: CASSHFGLAGAYEQYF.

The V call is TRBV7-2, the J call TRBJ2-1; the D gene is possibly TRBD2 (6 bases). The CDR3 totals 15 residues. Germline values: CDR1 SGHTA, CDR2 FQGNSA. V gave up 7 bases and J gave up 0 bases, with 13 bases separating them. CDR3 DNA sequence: TGTGCCAGCACCCTGATGGAGGGCTCCTACAATGAGCAGTTCTTC. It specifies CASTLMEGSYNEQFF.

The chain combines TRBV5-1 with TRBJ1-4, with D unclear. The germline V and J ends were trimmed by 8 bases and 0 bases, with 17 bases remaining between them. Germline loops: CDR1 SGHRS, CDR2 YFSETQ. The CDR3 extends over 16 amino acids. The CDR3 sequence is CASRLKLGATNEKLFF. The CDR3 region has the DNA TGCGCCAGTCGACTGAAGCTTGGTGCAACTAATGAAAAACTGTTTTTT.